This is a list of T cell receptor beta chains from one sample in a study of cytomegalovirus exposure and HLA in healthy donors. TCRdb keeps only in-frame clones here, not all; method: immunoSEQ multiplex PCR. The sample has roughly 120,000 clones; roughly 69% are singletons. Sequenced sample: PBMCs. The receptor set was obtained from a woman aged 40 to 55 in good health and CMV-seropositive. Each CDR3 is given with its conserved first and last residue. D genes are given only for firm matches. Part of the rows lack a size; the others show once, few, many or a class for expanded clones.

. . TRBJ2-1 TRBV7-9 TGTGCCAGCAGCTTGGCTGGTGGCAATGAGCAGTTCTTC CASSLAGGNEQFF
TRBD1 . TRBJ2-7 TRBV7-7 TGTGCCAGCAGCTCGGGGACAGGGGGCGACGAGCAGTACTTC CASSSGTGGDEQYF
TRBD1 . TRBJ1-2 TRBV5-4 TGTGCCAGCAGCTTGTTCCTCGACAGGGGTACGGATGGCTACACCTTC CASSLFLDRGTDGYTF
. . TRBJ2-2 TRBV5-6 TGTGCCAGCAGCTTGTCCTACGGCACCGGGGAGCTGTTTTTT CASSLSYGTGELFF
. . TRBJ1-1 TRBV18 TGTGCCAGCTCACCAGGGTCCGGACCGGGACTCGAAGCTTTCTTT CASSPGSGPGLEAFF
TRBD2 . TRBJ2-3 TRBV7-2 TGTGCCAGCAGCTCCTCTGGGGTGCGGGGGGCGGATACGCAGTATTTT CASSSSGVRGADTQYF
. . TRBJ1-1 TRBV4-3 TGCGCCAGCAGCAACTTTAACAGGGTGGGGAACACTGAAGCTTTCTTT CASSNFNRVGNTEAFF
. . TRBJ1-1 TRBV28 TGTGCCAGCAGCTTAACAGGGATGGCCATTGAAGCTTTCTTT CASSLTGMAIEAFF
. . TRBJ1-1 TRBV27 TGTGCCAGCAGTTTAGACCGAGAGGACACTGAAGCTTTCTTT CASSLDREDTEAFF
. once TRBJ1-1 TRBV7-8 TGTGCCAGCAGCCCCACAAGACAGGTGAACACTGAAGCTTTCTTT CASSPTRQVNTEAFF
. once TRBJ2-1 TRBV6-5 TGTGCCAGCAGTTTTGGGCCAGGACAGTTCTTC CASSFGPGQFF